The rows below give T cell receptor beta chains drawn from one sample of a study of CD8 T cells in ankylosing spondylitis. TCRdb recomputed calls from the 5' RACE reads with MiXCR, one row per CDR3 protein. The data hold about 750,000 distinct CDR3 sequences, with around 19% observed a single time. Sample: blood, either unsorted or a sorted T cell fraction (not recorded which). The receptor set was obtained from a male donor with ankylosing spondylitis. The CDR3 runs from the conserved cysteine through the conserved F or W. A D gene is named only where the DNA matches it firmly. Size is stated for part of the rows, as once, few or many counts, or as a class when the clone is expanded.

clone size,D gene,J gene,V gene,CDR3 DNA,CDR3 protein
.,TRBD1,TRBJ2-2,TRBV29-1,TGCAGCGTTACGGACAGGAACATCGGGGAGCTGTTTTTT,CSVTDRNIGELFF
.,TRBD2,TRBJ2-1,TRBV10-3,TGTGCCATCAGCGTTATTTGGACTAGCGGGAGGGCCGTTGAGCAGTTCTTC,CAISVIWTSGRAVEQFF
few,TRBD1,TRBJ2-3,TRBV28,TGTGCCAGCCCGGGACAGAGCACAGATACGCAGTATTTT,CASPGQSTDTQYF
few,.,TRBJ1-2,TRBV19,TGTGCCAGTAGTATCCGGGTGAACTATGGCTACACCTTC,CASSIRVNYGYTF
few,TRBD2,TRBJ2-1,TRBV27,TGTGCCAGCAGTTTATCAGCTAGCGGAATAGACAATGAGCAGTTCTTC,CASSLSASGIDNEQFF
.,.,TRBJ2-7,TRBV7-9,TGTGCCAGCATCTCGCCGACGGACGGTGAAAGCAACTACGAGCAGTACTTC,CASISPTDGESNYEQYF
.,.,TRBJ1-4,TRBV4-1,TGCGCCAGCAGCCAAGAATGGGTAAAGGCAACTAATGAAAAACTGTTTTTT,CASSQEWVKATNEKLFF
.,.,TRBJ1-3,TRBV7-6,TGTGCCAGCAGCGCCGTAAATGGGGGCACCATATATTTT,CASSAVNGGTIYF
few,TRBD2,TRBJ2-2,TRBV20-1,TGCAGTGCTGAAGGACTAGCGGGAGTTAAGAACACCGGGGAGCTGTTTTTT,CSAEGLAGVKNTGELFF
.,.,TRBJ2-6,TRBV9,TGTGCCAGCAGCGTAGTATCGGTCTCTGGGGCCAACGTCCTGACTTTC,CASSVVSVSGANVLTF
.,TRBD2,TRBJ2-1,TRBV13,TGTGCCAGCAGCCCCAAACCGGGACTAAACTATGAGCAGTTCTTC,CASSPKPGLNYEQFF
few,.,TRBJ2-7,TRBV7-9,TGTGCCAGCAGCCCCGGGTTCAGCGCCAGCTACGAGCAGTACTTC,CASSPGFSASYEQYF
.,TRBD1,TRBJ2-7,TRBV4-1,TGCGCCAGCAGCCGCCCCGACAGGGAGTACGAGCAGTACTTC,CASSRPDREYEQYF
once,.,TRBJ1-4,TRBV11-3,TGTGCCAGCAGCACTAACCAGGGTGGTATGAATGAAAAACTGTTTTTT,CASSTNQGGMNEKLFF
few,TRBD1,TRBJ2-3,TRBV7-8,TGTGCCAGCAGCTTACTCGGGACAGGGGGTTTCACAGATACGCAGTATTTT,CASSLLGTGGFTDTQYF
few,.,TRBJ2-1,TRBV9,TGTGCCAGCAGCGTAGAGGACTTCTCCTACAATGAGCAGTTCTTC,CASSVEDFSYNEQFF
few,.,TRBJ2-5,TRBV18,TGTGCCAGCTCACTGGGGATAGGAGAGACCCAGTACTTC,CASSLGIGETQYF
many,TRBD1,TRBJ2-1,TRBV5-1,TGCGCCAGCAGCCCCGGGACAGGGAACAATGAGCAGTTCTTC,CASSPGTGNNEQFF
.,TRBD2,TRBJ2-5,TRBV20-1,TGCAGTGCTAGCGGGGGCCTAGCGGGAGGGATGGAGACCCAGTACTTC,CSASGGLAGGMETQYF
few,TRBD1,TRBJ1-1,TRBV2,TGTGCCAGCAAAGGGACAGGGGGCACTGAAGCTTTCTTT,CASKGTGGTEAFF
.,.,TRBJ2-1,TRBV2,TGTGCCAGCAGTGAAGGTCGGGAGAGTTACTACAATGAGCAGTTCTTC,CASSEGRESYYNEQFF
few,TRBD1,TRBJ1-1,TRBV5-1,TGCGCCAGCAGGAAAGGACAGGACACTGAAGCTTTCTTT,CASRKGQDTEAFF
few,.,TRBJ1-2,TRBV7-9,TGTGCCAGCAGCAGCGAATTAGACAACCTTCACAGCTTC,CASSSELDNLHSF
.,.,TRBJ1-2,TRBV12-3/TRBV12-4,TGTGCCAGCAGTTGGGTTTCCGGGCCCTCGGGTTATGGCTACACCTTC,CASSWVSGPSGYGYTF
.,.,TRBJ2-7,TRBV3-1,TGTGCCAGCAGCCAAGGGCAGGGAAACTACGAGCAGTACTTC,CASSQGQGNYEQYF
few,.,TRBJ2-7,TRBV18,TGTGCCAGCTCACCGACGGAACTTGTCGAGCAGTACTTC,CASSPTELVEQYF
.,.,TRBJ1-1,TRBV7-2,TGTGCCAGCAGCAACAGGGTGAGCACTGAAGCTTTCTTT,CASSNRVSTEAFF
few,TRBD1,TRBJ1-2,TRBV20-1,TGCAGTGCCCCACCAGGGGGCAGTAACTATGGCTACACCTTC,CSAPPGGSNYGYTF
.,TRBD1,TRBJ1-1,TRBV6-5,TGTGCCAGCAGTTACAGAGGGACAGGGGGAATTGACGCTGAAGCTTTCTTT,CASSYRGTGGIDAEAFF
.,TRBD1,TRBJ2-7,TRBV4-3,TGCGCCAGCAGCCAAGATGTGGGACAGGCCGAATTGTCCTACGAGCAGTACTTC,CASSQDVGQAELSYEQYF
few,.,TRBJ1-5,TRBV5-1,TGCGCCAGCAGCACGGGGGTAGGGCGCAATCAGCCCCAGCATTTT,CASSTGVGRNQPQHF
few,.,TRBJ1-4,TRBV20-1,TGCAGTGCAAGCAGGGGAGTGGATGAAAAACTGTTTTTT,CSASRGVDEKLFF
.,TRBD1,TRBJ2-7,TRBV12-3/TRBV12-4,TGTGCCAGCAGTTTACCGTCACAGGGGGTTTACGAGCAGTACTTC,CASSLPSQGVYEQYF
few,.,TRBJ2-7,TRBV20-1,TGCAGTGCTAGCGGGCGGGCCTACGAGCAGTACTTC,CSASGRAYEQYF
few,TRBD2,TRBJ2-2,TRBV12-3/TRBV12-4,TGTGCCAGCACCCTTGTAGCGGGGGACACCGGGGAGCTGTTTTTT,CASTLVAGDTGELFF
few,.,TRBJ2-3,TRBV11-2,TGTGCCAGCAGCTTAGTAATACTAGCTGGGGCAGATACGCAGTATTTT,CASSLVILAGADTQYF
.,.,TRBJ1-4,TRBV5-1,TGCGCCAGCAGCTTTGGGCGGACAGCATTGGGGGAAAAACTGTTTTTT,CASSFGRTALGEKLFF
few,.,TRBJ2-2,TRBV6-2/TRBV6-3,TGTGCCAGCAGTTACTCGTCCCAGGGGTTCGACACCGGGGAGCTGTTTTTT,CASSYSSQGFDTGELFF
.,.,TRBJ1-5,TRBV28,TGTGCCAGCAGTTTGTGGGTTTCGCAGCCCCAGCATTTT,CASSLWVSQPQHF
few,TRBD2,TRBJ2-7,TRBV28,TGTGCCAGCAGTTTACTGGGACTAGCGGGAGTCGAGCAGTACTTC,CASSLLGLAGVEQYF
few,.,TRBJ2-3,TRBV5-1,TGCGCCAGCAGCTCGGCCGAGAGCACAGATACGCAGTATTTT,CASSSAESTDTQYF
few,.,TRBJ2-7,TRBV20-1,TGCAGTGCTAGAGTACGGGAGTTCATTTACGAGCAGTACTTC,CSARVREFIYEQYF
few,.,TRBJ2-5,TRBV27,TGTGCCAGCAGCGAATGGGCACAGGAGACCCAGTACTTC,CASSEWAQETQYF
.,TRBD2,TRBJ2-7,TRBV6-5,TGTGCCAGCAGCCGCGGGGGGAACGAGCAGTACTTC,CASSRGGNEQYF
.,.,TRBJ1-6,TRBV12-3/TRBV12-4,TGTGCCAGCAGACCAGTGGGGGGCGAGGGGTATAATTCACCCCTCCACTTT,CASRPVGGEGYNSPLHF
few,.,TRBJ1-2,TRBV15,TGTGCCACCAGCAGAGACCGTCCCGGACAGTTTCGGTATGGCTACACCTTC,CATSRDRPGQFRYGYTF
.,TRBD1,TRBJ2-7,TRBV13,TGTGCCAGCAGCTTAAAACAGGGGGCCCTCGAGCAGTACTTC,CASSLKQGALEQYF
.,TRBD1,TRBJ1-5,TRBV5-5,TGTGCCAGCAAATCAGGGGGCGGTGATCAGCCCCAGCATTTT,CASKSGGGDQPQHF
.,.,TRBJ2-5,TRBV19,TGTGCCAGTAGAGATAGGACATCCTGGGGAGAGACCCAGTACTTC,CASRDRTSWGETQYF
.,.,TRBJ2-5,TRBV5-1,TGCGCCAGTGGGGGCAGCCAAGAGACCCAGTACTTC,CASGGSQETQYF
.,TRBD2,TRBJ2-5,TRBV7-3,TGTGCCAGCAGCCCAATAGCGGGAGTAGCACTGGAGACCCAGTACTTC,CASSPIAGVALETQYF
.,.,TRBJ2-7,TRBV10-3,TGTGCCATCAGTGAGCACCCCCAGAGGGGCCATAGCTCCTACGAGCAGTACTTC,CAISEHPQRGHSSYEQYF
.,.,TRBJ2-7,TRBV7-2,TGTGCCAGCAGCCCAGAGGGGGTCTACGAGCAGTACTTC,CASSPEGVYEQYF
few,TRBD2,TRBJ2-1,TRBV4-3,TGCGCCAGCAGCCAAGATCTCGCTAGCGGGTTCCACAATGAGCAGTTCTTC,CASSQDLASGFHNEQFF
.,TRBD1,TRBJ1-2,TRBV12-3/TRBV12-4,TGTGCCAGCAGTTTAATGACGGGACAGGGGGCCTATGGCTACACCTTC,CASSLMTGQGAYGYTF
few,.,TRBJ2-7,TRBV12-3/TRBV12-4,TGTGCCAGCGGTATGGGACCATACGAGCAGTACTTC,CASGMGPYEQYF
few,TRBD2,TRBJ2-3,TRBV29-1,TGCAGCGTCGGAGGGACTAGCGGGAGGGGAAGCACAGATACGCAGTATTTT,CSVGGTSGRGSTDTQYF